These 25 T cell receptor beta chains share one sample of origin, sequenced in a study of T cells after yellow fever vaccination. Each CDR3 protein is one row after TCRdb ran MiXCR on the 5' RACE reads. The table includes just over 250,000 distinct CDR3 sequences, about 5.2% detected once. This specimen consisted of CD4+ T cells sorted from PBMCs, obtained on the day of the yellow fever booster vaccination. These receptors were collected from a man younger than 35 who received the YFV17D yellow fever vaccine.

The sample holds many counts of this clonotype. The chain has TRBV12-3 or TRBV12-4 and TRBJ1-2, with 12 bases that match TRBD1. V was pared by 5 bases and J by 7 bases, with 5 bases of the junction left unmatched. This CDR3 has 14 amino acids. This CDR3 reads CASSAGTGGVGYTF. CDR3 in DNA: TGTGCCAGCAGTGCCGGGACAGGGGGCGTTGGCTACACCTTC.

This clonotype was counted between two and nine times. The chain couples TRBV3-2 to TRBJ2-5; TRBD1, the D gene given by the table, was not confirmed from the DNA. TRBV3-2 is a recognized pseudogene. This CDR3 has 15 residues. DNA for the CDR3: TGTGCCCAGGACCAGGGACAGACGTACCAAGAGACCCAGTACTTC. Translated, it gives CAQDQGQTYQETQYF.

This clonotype was picked up many times. The gene calls are TRBV14 and TRBJ2-1; no reliable D call. Germline V CDR1 and CDR2: SGHDN, FVKESK. The CDR3 consists of 11 residues. Trimming cost V 8 bases and J 0 bases, with 2 bases left between them. The CDR3 sequence is CASASYNEQFF. CDR3 in DNA: TGTGCCAGCGCCTCCTACAATGAGCAGTTCTTC.

This clonotype occurred many times. This chain connects TRBV7-9 to TRBJ2-1, with D hard to call. The CDR3 has 18 amino acids. Germline assignment: CDR1 SEHNR and CDR2 FQNEAQ (reference sequence). Between the trimmed V and J ends, which lost 5 bases and 3 bases, there was a span of 23 bases. DNA for the CDR3: TGTGCCAGCAGCCCTCTCCCCCGCAGTCGTGGTATCTACAATGAGCAGTTCTTC. Protein: CASSPLPRSRGIYNEQFF.

V is TRBV6-2 or TRBV6-3 and J is TRBJ1-2; weak D call: TRBD1 (6 bases). This CDR3 spans 13 amino acids. Germline assignment: CDR1 MNHEY and CDR2 SVGEGT. The V and J ends lost 5 bases and 6 bases respectively, with 13 bases between them. For the CDR3, the DNA is TGTGCCAGCAGTAGACGGGGGGCTGATGGCTACACCTTC. Translation: CASSRRGADGYTF.

Many counts were recorded for this clonotype. The CDR3 sequence: CASSQDGRGQADTQYF. DNA of the CDR3: TGCGCCAGCAGCCAAGACGGCAGGGGGCAGGCAGATACGCAGTATTTT. This chain connects TRBV4-1 to TRBJ2-3; 8 bases fit TRBD1. Per the germline V gene, CDR1 is MGHRA and CDR2 is YSYEKL. V was clipped by 0 bases and J by 4 bases; unmatched bases: 6. The CDR3 loop spans 16 amino acids.

In this sample, this clonotype turned up a few times. The chain carries TRBV6-6 and TRBJ2-3; the D is unclear. Germline CDR1 MNHNY, CDR2 SVGAGI (reference sequence). The CDR3 loop spans 13 amino acids. Trimming left V 8 bases short and J 0 bases short, with 9 bases between. For the CDR3, the DNA is TGTGCCAGCGGAAGAACTAGCACAGATACGCAGTATTTT. It codes for CASGRTSTDTQYF.

J is TRBJ1-2 and V is TRBV9; no reliable D call. V dropped 4 bases and J dropped 4 bases, with 17 bases sitting between them. The CDR3 has 15 amino acids. Germline V gene sequence: CDR1 SGDLS, CDR2 YYNGEE. The CDR3 DNA reads TGTGCCAGCAGCCCCCGCGACGGGGAGACCTATGGCTACACCTTC. Its protein product is CASSPRDGETYGYTF.

The rearrangement joins TRBV18 to TRBJ2-2, with 8 positions matching TRBD1. V shed 3 bases, J shed 1 base, and the junction held 10 bases outside the gene matches. Per germline, CDR1 KGHSH and CDR2 LQKENI. The CDR3 totals 18 residues. The CDR3 sequence is CASSPVYGTGVNTGELFF. The CDR3 DNA reads TGTGCCAGCTCACCGGTCTACGGGACAGGAGTGAACACCGGGGAGCTGTTTTTT.

This clonotype has a handful of counts. V gene TRBV2 combines with J gene TRBJ2-1, with 9 bases lining up with TRBD1. Germline V lookup: CDR1 SNHLY, CDR2 FYNNEI. The V segment lost 10 bases and the J segment 9 bases; nucleotides outside the gene matches: 19. The CDR3 consists of 16 residues. CDR3 protein: CATSREPGQGWREQFF. CDR3 in DNA: TGTGCCACCAGCCGAGAACCGGGACAGGGTTGGCGTGAGCAGTTCTTC.

This clonotype was picked up a small number of times. V is TRBV2 and J is TRBJ1-5; possible D gene TRBD1, 5 bases. Trimming shortened V by 4 bases and J by 0 bases, and 10 bases separated the two germline ends. The CDR3 has 15 amino acids. CDR1 and CDR2 from the germline V gene are SNHLY and FYNNEI. The CDR3 protein is CASSARGGSNQPQHF. The DNA for the CDR3 is TGTGCCAGCAGTGCCCGTGGGGGTAGCAATCAGCCCCAGCATTTT.

There are many counts of this clonotype. The chain uses TRBV4-1 and TRBJ2-3; D possibly corresponds to TRBD2 (6 bases). This CDR3 contains 18 residues. The germline CDR1 and CDR2 sequences are MGHRA and YSYEKL. Trimming pared 4 bases from V and 0 bases from J, leaving 20 bases between. CDR3: CASSLREASGLSTDTQYF. The CDR3 region has the DNA TGCGCCAGCAGCCTAAGGGAGGCATCGGGGTTAAGCACAGATACGCAGTATTTT.

The chain recombines TRBV6-5 with TRBJ1-6; 9 bases map to TRBD1. This CDR3 is built from 18 residues. V was clipped by 4 bases and J by 10 bases; unmatched bases: 17. Germline loops: CDR1 MNHEY, CDR2 SVGAGI. CDR3 sequence: CASSSTGGQGRRISPLHF. DNA of the CDR3: TGTGCCAGCAGTTCGACGGGAGGACAGGGGCGCCGGATCTCACCCCTCCACTTT.

The CDR3 loop reads CASSLAWGGRYEQYF. The DNA for the CDR3 is TGTGCCAGCAGCTTGGCTTGGGGGGGGCGCTACGAGCAGTACTTC. This chain uses TRBV7-2 with TRBJ2-7; a possible D gene is TRBD2 (7 bases). The ends were cut back, 3 bases at V and 3 bases at J, with 15 bases in the middle. The germline V gene encodes CDR1 SGHTA and CDR2 FQGNSA. This CDR3 contains 15 residues.

There are many counts of this clonotype. The chain carries TRBV2 and TRBJ1-6, with unresolved D. Trimming pared 6 bases from V and 8 bases from J, leaving 5 bases between. CDR1 is SNHLY and CDR2 is FYNNEI in the germline V gene. The CDR3 has 11 residues. The CDR3 reads CASSPDSPLHF. As DNA, the CDR3 is TGTGCCAGCAGCCCGGATTCACCCCTCCACTTT.

This clonotype was picked up many times. The rearrangement uses TRBV12-3 or TRBV12-4 and TRBJ2-2; D unresolved. The CDR3 is 14 amino acids. V lost 5 bases, J lost 0 bases, and 7 bases lay in between. DNA of the CDR3: TGTGCCAGCAGTCCCTCGGCGAACACCGGGGAGCTGTTTTTT. Residues: CASSPSANTGELFF.

The chain joins TRBV11-2 to TRBJ1-1, with a weak D call TRBD1 (5 bases). The V end was cut by 0 bases, the J end by 10 bases, with 9 bases between. Germline V gene data show CDR1 as SGHAT and CDR2 as FQNNGV. The CDR3 has 12 amino acids. The CDR3 DNA is TGTGCCAGCAGCTTAGATTGGGGGGGAGCTTTCTTT. Translating it yields CASSLDWGGAFF.

The chain recombines TRBV28 with TRBJ2-2; 9 bases match TRBD1. CDR1 and CDR2 (germline): MDHEN, SYDVKM. J lost 7 bases, V lost 7 bases, and 10 bases had no gene match. The CDR3 totals 15 residues. CDR3 in DNA: TGTGCCAGCACCTCTAACAGGGGGCGAGGCGGGGAGCTGTTTTTT. Encoded protein: CASTSNRGRGGELFF.

This clonotype came up a few times. This chain uses TRBV18 with TRBJ2-2, with no clear D. Germline V gives CDR1 KGHSH, CDR2 LQKENI. This CDR3 is built from 16 residues. The germline V and J ends were trimmed by 0 bases and 3 bases, with 11 bases remaining between them. The CDR3 coding sequence is TGTGCCAGCTCACCACCCATGGGCACGGACACCGGGGAGCTGTTTTTT. This codes for CASSPPMGTDTGELFF. Full variable domain (rest looked up from reference TRBV18 and TRBJ2-2): NAGVMQNPRHLVRRRGQEARLRCSPMKGHSHVYWYRQLPEEGLKFMVYLQKENIIDESGMPKERFSAEFPKEGPSILRIQQVVRGDSAAYFCASSPPMGTDTGELFFGEGSRLTVL.

This clonotype was counted between two and nine times. The chain employs TRBV19 and TRBJ1-6; D uncertain. The CDR3 has 15 amino acids. V lost 5 bases and J 9 bases, leaving 17 bases between the germline ends. The germline gives CDR1 LNHDA, CDR2 SQIVND (reference sequence). The CDR3 reads CASSSPSTTPSPLHF. The CDR3, as DNA: TGTGCCAGTAGTTCGCCATCTACCACCCCTTCACCCCTCCACTTT.

This clonotype was recorded a few times. The J gene is TRBJ2-1, the V gene TRBV4-3; D tentatively reads TRBD1 or TRBD2 (5 bases each). The CDR3 has 16 amino acids. V was trimmed by 5 bases and J by 6 bases, leaving 20 bases between them. Germline CDR1 and CDR2: LGHNA and YSLEER. The CDR3 nucleotides are TGCGCCAGCAGCACCCACCCCGGGACGGTGGCCAATGAGCAGTTCTTC. As protein: CASSTHPGTVANEQFF.

This clonotype was counted a few times. The genes are TRBV30 and TRBJ1-1; TRBD1 might be the D (5 bases). Trimming shortened V by 3 bases and J by 5 bases, and 13 bases separated the two germline ends. Germline V gene sequence: CDR1 GTSNPN, CDR2 SVGIG (reference sequence). CDR3 size: 13 residues. As DNA, the CDR3 is TGTGCCTGGAGCGTGGGGCAGCGGACTGAAGCTTTCTTT. This translates into CAWSVGQRTEAFF.

This clonotype was seen ten or more times. The gene calls are TRBV7-3 and TRBJ2-3; D perhaps matches TRBD2 (6 bases). The CDR3 sequence is 14 residues long. CDR1 and CDR2 (germline): SGHTA, FQGTGA. The germline V and J ends were trimmed by 5 bases and 4 bases, with 13 bases remaining between them. CDR3: CASSPRGSADTQYF. CDR3 bases: TGTGCCAGCAGCCCCCGGGGGAGCGCAGATACGCAGTATTTT.

This chain joins TRBV9 and TRBJ1-4; 8 bases match TRBD1. J lost 8 bases, V lost 3 bases, and 6 bases had no gene match. From germline, CDR1 is SGDLS and CDR2 YYNGEE. The CDR3 covers 14 residues. Here the CDR3 DNA reads TGTGCCAGCAGCGCAGGACAGGGTAGAGAAAAACTGTTTTTT. Amino acids: CASSAGQGREKLFF.

This clonotype was seen a few times. The V call is TRBV15, the J call TRBJ2-1; 7 nucleotides agree with TRBD2. The CDR3 runs to 15 residues. Unmatched junction bases numbered 0, after V lost 1 base and J lost 0 bases. Germline-derived CDR1 and CDR2 are LNHNV and YYDKDF (reference sequence). For the CDR3, the DNA is TGTGCCACCAGCAGAGGGGGGGGCTCCTACAATGAGCAGTTCTTC. Amino acid sequence: CATSRGGGSYNEQFF.